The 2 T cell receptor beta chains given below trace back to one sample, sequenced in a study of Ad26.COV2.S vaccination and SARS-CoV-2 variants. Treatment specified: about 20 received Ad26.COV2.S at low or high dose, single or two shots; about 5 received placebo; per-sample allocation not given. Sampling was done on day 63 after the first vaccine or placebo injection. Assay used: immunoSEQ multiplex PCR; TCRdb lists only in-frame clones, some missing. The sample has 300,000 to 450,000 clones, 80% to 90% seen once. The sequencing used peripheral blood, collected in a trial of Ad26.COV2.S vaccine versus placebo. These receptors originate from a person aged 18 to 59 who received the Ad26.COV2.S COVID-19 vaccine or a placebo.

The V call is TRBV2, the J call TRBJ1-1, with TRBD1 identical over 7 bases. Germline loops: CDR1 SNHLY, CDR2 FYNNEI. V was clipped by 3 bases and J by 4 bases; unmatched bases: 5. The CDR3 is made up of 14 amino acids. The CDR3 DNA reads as TGTGCCAGCAGTGATAAACAGGGGACCACTGAAGCTTTCTTT. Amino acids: CASSDKQGTTEAFF. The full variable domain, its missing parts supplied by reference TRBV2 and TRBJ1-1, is EPEVTQTPSHQVTQMGQEVILRCVPISNHLYFYWYRQILGQKVEFLVSFYNNEISEKSEIFDDQFSVERPDGSNFTLKIRSTKLEDSAMYFCASSDKQGTTEAFFGQGTRLTVV.

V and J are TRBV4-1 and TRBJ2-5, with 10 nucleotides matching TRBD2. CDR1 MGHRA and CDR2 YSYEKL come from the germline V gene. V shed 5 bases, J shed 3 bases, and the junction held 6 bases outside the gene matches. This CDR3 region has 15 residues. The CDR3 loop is CASSRGLALKETQYF. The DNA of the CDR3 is TGCGCCAGCAGCAGGGGACTAGCGCTGAAAGAGACCCAGTACTTC.